This T cell receptor beta chain was sequenced for a study of T cell repertoires in aging, cancer and after chemotherapy. The study's findings and limits: No conclusions about immunological memory after chemotherapy can be drawn from the repertoire data.

The germline gives CDR1 SQVTM, CDR2 ANQGSEA. Between the trimmed V and J ends, which lost 2 bases and 5 bases, there was a span of 6 bases. This CDR3 has 11 amino acids. A mixed TRB-A/B primer pool amplified rearranged TRB by multiplex touch-down PCR. MiXCR was run by TCRdb on the multiplex PCR reads, yielding one entry per CDR3 protein. Of almost 3,000 distinct CDR3 sequences listed, about 29% are singletons. Peripheral blood genomic DNA, not sorted cells or RNA, was the template. This clonotype is categorized as large. Its target is unknown. This receptor was obtained from a human donor with a solid tumor. Source material: blood. The V and J genes are TRBV29-1 and TRBJ1-2; D is undetermined. The CDR3 protein is CSVETGYGYTF. The DNA for the CDR3 is TGCAGCGTTGAAACGGGGTATGGCTACACCTTC.